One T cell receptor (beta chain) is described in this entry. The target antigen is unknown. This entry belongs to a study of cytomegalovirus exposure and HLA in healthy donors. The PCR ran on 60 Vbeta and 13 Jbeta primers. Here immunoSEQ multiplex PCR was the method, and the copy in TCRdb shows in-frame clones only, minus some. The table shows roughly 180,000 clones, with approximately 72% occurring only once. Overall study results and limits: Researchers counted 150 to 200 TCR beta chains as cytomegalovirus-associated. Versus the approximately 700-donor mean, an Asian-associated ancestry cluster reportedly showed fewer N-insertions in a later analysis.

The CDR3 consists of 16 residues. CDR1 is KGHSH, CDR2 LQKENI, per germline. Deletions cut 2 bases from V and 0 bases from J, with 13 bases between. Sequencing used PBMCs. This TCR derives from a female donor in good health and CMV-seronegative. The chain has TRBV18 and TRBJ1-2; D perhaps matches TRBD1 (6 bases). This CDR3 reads CASSPFSDRSNYGYTF. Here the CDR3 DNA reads TGTGCCAGCTCACCATTTTCCGACAGGTCTAACTATGGCTACACCTTC.